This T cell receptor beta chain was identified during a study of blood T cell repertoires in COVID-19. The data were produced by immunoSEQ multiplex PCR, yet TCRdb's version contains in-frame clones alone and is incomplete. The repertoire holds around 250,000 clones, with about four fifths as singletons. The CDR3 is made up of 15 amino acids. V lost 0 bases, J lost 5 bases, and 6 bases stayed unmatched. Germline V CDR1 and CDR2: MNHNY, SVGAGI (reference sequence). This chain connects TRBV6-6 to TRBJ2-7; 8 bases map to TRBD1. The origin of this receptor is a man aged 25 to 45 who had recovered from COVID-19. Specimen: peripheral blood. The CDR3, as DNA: TGTGCCAGCAGTTACTCGAAGGACAGGGACCACGAGCAGTACTTC. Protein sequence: CASSYSKDRDHEQYF.